The 28 T cell receptor beta chains given below trace back to one sample, sequenced in a study of blood T cell repertoires in COVID-19. TCRdb's table, derived via immunoSEQ multiplex PCR, lists solely in-frame clones and lacks some. This sample carries roughly 230,000 clones, 80% to 90% of them seen once, and the ten largest clones take under 8%. Sequenced material: PBMCs or T cells enriched from blood (not recorded which). These receptors all come from a woman between 45 and 60 years old who had been exposed to COVID-19.

This chain connects TRBV14 to TRBJ2-5; TRBD1 aligns across 7 bases. The CDR3 spans 13 residues. Germline V gene sequence: CDR1 SGHDN, CDR2 FVKESK. V was clipped by 4 bases and J by 5 bases; unmatched bases: 4. The CDR3 DNA sequence: TGTGCCAGCAGCCCACAGGGGCGGGAGACCCAGTACTTC. It is translated as CASSPQGRETQYF.

Remarks on this clone: This same CDR3 is encoded by further DNA sequences in the sample. The rearrangement joins TRBV5-1 to TRBJ1-2; the match to TRBD1 covers 10 bases. J lost 8 bases, V lost 0 bases, and 4 bases had no gene match. Germline CDR1 SGHRS, CDR2 YFSETQ. This CDR3 region has 14 residues. Here the CDR3 reads CASSLGQGAGGYTF. DNA of the CDR3: TGCGCCAGCAGCTTGGGACAGGGGGCGGGAGGCTACACCTTC.

The V call is TRBV6-2 or TRBV6-3, the J call TRBJ1-5; 7 nucleotides align to TRBD1. The length of the CDR3 is 23 residues. Germline lookup yields CDR1 MNHEY and CDR2 SVGEGT. V lost 6 bases and J lost 0; bases outside the gene matches: 29. The CDR3 spells CASSHTTGKLGRDLLDSNQPQHF. The DNA of the CDR3 is TGTGCCAGCAGCCACACGACAGGGAAGCTTGGTCGCGACCTTTTGGATAGCAATCAGCCCCAGCATTTT.

V is TRBV9 and J is TRBJ2-7, with a tentative D call TRBD1 (6 bases). V shed 4 bases and J shed 2 bases, with 16 bases lying between them. This CDR3 has 15 amino acids. Germline V lookup: CDR1 SGDLS, CDR2 YYNGEE. CDR3 bases: TGTGCCAGCAGCCAGGGGCCAGGGAGAACCTACGAGCAGTACTTC. Its protein product is CASSQGPGRTYEQYF.

This clone appeared a single time. The DNA for the CDR3 is TGCAGCTTTTTGAGGGTCCAAGGGTATGGCTACACCTTC. It yields the protein CSFLRVQGYGYTF. V usage is TRBV29-1 and J usage is TRBJ1-2; no firm D call. V lost 8 bases, J lost 5 bases, and 18 bases lay in between. Germline CDR1 and CDR2: SQVTM and ANQGSEA. The CDR3 spans 13 residues.

V is TRBV5-1 and J is TRBJ2-4; D may be TRBD1 (6 bases). The CDR3 runs to 18 residues. The ends were cut back, 0 bases at V and 0 bases at J, with 16 bases in the middle. Germline-derived CDR1 and CDR2 are SGHRS and YFSETQ. CDR3 DNA sequence: TGCGCCAGCAGCTTGGATGGGAACAGGGTGAGAGCCAAAAACATTCAGTACTTC. This gives the protein CASSLDGNRVRAKNIQYF.

The chain employs TRBV28 and TRBJ1-3; D is possibly TRBD1 (5 bases). Germline-derived CDR1 and CDR2 are MDHEN and SYDVKM. V lost 6 bases and J lost 4, with 22 bases in between. This CDR3 contains 17 residues. The CDR3: CASSTALGLGAGNTIYF. The CDR3 DNA is TGTGCCAGCAGCACCGCCCTTGGCCTAGGGGCGGGAAACACCATATATTTT. Full variable domain (outside the CDR3, taken from reference TRBV28 and TRBJ1-3): DVKVTQSSRYLVKRTGEKVFLECVQDMDHENMFWYRQDPGLGLRLIYFSYDVKMKEKGDIPEGYSVSREKKERFSLILESASTNQTSMYLCASSTALGLGAGNTIYFGEGSWLTVV.

The chain couples TRBV7-8 to TRBJ1-3; 9 bases match TRBD1. Per germline, CDR1 SGHVS and CDR2 FQNEAQ. V shed 6 bases and J 1 base; nucleotides not matched to a gene: 10. The CDR3 is 17 residues long. The CDR3 coding sequence is TGTGCCAGCAGTTTCTCCTCACAGGGGGCTTCTGGAAACACCATATATTTT. It codes for CASSFSSQGASGNTIYF.

This rearrangement joins TRBV29-1 to TRBJ1-3; D remains ambiguous. Germline lookup yields CDR1 SQVTM and CDR2 ANQGSEA. There are 12 residues in the CDR3. The CDR3: CALTLSGNTIYF. The CDR3 region has the DNA TGCGCCTTGACTCTCTCTGGAAACACCATATATTTT.

This chain joins TRBV29-1 and TRBJ2-5; maybe TRBD1 (6 bases). The CDR3 contains 12 residues. CDR1 and CDR2 from the germline V gene are SQVTM and ANQGSEA. The V end was cut by 4 bases, the J end by 7 bases, with 13 bases between. The CDR3 loop reads CSVGTGSMTQYF. For the CDR3, the DNA is TGCAGCGTTGGTACAGGGTCGATGACCCAGTACTTC.

This chain links TRBV4-3 with TRBJ2-3, with a possible D match to TRBD2 (5 bases). Germline V gene sequence: CDR1 LGHNA, CDR2 YSLEER. Trimming removed 4 bases from V and 0 bases from J, with 8 bases in between. The CDR3 has 14 amino acids. The CDR3 here is CASSPWTSTDTQYF. In nucleotides, the CDR3 is TGCGCCAGCAGCCCCTGGACTAGCACAGATACGCAGTATTTT.

J is TRBJ1-2 and V is TRBV18; 11 bases line up with TRBD1. The CDR3 spans 18 residues. The germline gives CDR1 KGHSH, CDR2 LQKENI. The V segment lost 3 bases and the J segment 2 bases; nucleotides outside the gene matches: 11. The CDR3 DNA sequence: TGTGCCAGCTCACCCCGGAGGACAGGGGGCCTTGTGAACTATGGCTACACCTTC. Amino acid sequence: CASSPRRTGGLVNYGYTF.

The CDR3 region is CASSVGAVSYEQYF. CDR3 bases: TGTGCCAGCAGCGTAGGTGCGGTTTCCTACGAGCAGTACTTC. The chain employs TRBV9 and TRBJ2-7; no clear D gene. The CDR3 is 14 amino acids. V lost 0 bases and J 1 base, leaving 8 bases between the germline ends. Per germline, CDR1 SGDLS and CDR2 YYNGEE. The complete variable domain, with remaining parts taken from reference TRBV9 and TRBJ2-7, reads DSGVTQTPKHLITATGQRVTLRCSPRSGDLSVYWYQQSLDQGLQFLIQYYNGEERAKGNILERFSAQQFPDLHSELNLSSLELGDSALYFCASSVGAVSYEQYFGPGTRLTVT.

The J gene is TRBJ1-1, the V gene TRBV5-6; no definite D call. V was pared by 0 bases and J by 0 bases, with 6 bases between. CDR3 length: 14 amino acids. Germline V CDR1 and CDR2: SGHDT, YYEEEE. The CDR3 region is CASSLGLMNTEAFF. CDR3 DNA: TGTGCCAGCAGCTTGGGACTGATGAACACTGAAGCTTTCTTT.

V and J are TRBV28 and TRBJ1-6; no clear D gene. The CDR3 runs to 16 residues. Germline V CDR1 and CDR2: MDHEN, SYDVKM. The ends were cut back, 7 bases at V and 4 bases at J, with 17 bases in the middle. The CDR3 DNA follows: TGTGCCAGCAAAGAGGCGGCCCTAGCGTATAATTCACCCCTCCACTTT. The encoded protein is CASKEAALAYNSPLHF. The full variable domain, its missing parts supplied by reference TRBV28 and TRBJ1-6, is DVKVTQSSRYLVKRTGEKVFLECVQDMDHENMFWYRQDPGLGLRLIYFSYDVKMKEKGDIPEGYSVSREKKERFSLILESASTNQTSMYLCASKEAALAYNSPLHFGNGTRLTVT.

The gene calls are TRBV20-1 and TRBJ2-5; D remains ambiguous. Trimming took off 2 bases at V and 5 bases at J, with 6 bases between the two ends. Per germline, CDR1 DFQATT and CDR2 SNEGSKA (reference sequence). The CDR3 has 11 residues. The CDR3 loop is CSARRVETQYF. In DNA form, the CDR3 reads TGCAGTGCTAGACGAGTGGAGACCCAGTACTTC.

The CDR3 DNA reads as TGTGCCAGCAGCCAAGCCGGCGACCTCCGGGGCGAGCAGTACTTC. It translates to CASSQAGDLRGEQYF. The chain employs TRBV3-1 (or the pseudogene TRBV3-2) and TRBJ2-7, with D possibly TRBD2 on 5 matching bases. Germline CDR1 LGHDT, CDR2 YNNKEL (reference sequence). The CDR3 spans 15 residues. Trimming removed 1 base from V and 6 bases from J, with 16 bases in between.

The rearrangement uses TRBV9 and TRBJ2-7; 8 positions agree with TRBD2. Trimming took 0 bases from V and 3 from J; bases not matched to a gene: 8. Germline V lookup: CDR1 SGDLS, CDR2 YYNGEE. CDR3 length: 16 residues. CDR3: CASSVAASGPIYEQYF. The DNA for the CDR3 is TGTGCCAGCAGCGTAGCGGCTAGCGGGCCTATCTACGAGCAGTACTTC.

The CDR3 sequence is CASRSVSTDTQYF. The CDR3 DNA is TGTGCCAGTAGGTCAGTGAGCACAGATACGCAGTATTTT. The J gene is TRBJ2-3, the V gene TRBV19; no clear D gene. Germline V gives CDR1 LNHDA, CDR2 SQIVND (reference sequence). V lost 6 bases and J 0 bases, leaving 7 bases between the germline ends. The CDR3 covers 13 residues.

The V and J genes are TRBV28 and TRBJ2-3, with D possibly TRBD2 on 6 matching bases. This CDR3 comprises 13 residues. Germline loops: CDR1 MDHEN, CDR2 SYDVKM. Trimming shortened V by 7 bases and J by 2 bases, and 10 bases separated the two germline ends. CDR3 sequence reads: CASTGGSTDTQYF. In DNA, the CDR3 is TGTGCCAGCACTGGAGGGTCCACAGATACGCAGTATTTT.

The rearrangement links TRBV6-5 to TRBJ1-6; 7 nucleotides align to TRBD1. The CDR3 is made up of 14 amino acids. Germline V CDR1 and CDR2: MNHEY, SVGAGI. The junction had 2 bases not matched to a gene; V was cut back by 2 bases and J by 7 bases. The CDR3 loop reads CASSYQGENSPLHF. CDR3 coding DNA: TGTGCCAGCAGTTACCAGGGGGAGAATTCACCCCTCCACTTT.

The chain employs TRBV3-1 (or the pseudogene TRBV3-2) and TRBJ1-4; 10 bases agree with TRBD1. V was clipped by 0 bases and J by 8 bases; unmatched bases: 6. Per the germline V gene, CDR1 is LGHDT and CDR2 is YNNKEL (reference sequence). The CDR3 totals 16 residues. CDR3 sequence: CASSQEGQGIREKLFF. Written as DNA, the CDR3 is TGTGCCAGCAGCCAAGAGGGACAGGGGATAAGGGAAAAACTGTTTTTT.

This clone was detected only once. V usage is TRBV29-1 and J usage is TRBJ1-2, with 7 positions matching TRBD1. CDR1 and CDR2 from the germline V gene are SQVTM and ANQGSEA. The CDR3 spans 16 residues. V trimming: 7 bases; J trimming: 0 bases; junction bases outside the gene matches: 14. The CDR3 DNA follows: TGCAGCGCTCAGCAGGGGGGTCGCGTAGCTAACTATGGCTACACCTTC. Amino acid sequence: CSAQQGGRVANYGYTF.

The chain employs TRBV18 and TRBJ1-3; D is perhaps TRBD1 (5 bases). CDR1 and CDR2 from the germline V gene are KGHSH and LQKENI. Trimming cost V 6 bases and J 0 bases, with 15 bases left between them. The CDR3 contains 16 residues. The CDR3 reads CASSVDTTFSGNTIYF. CDR3 sequence (DNA): TGTGCCAGCTCCGTGGACACGACTTTCTCTGGAAACACCATATATTTT.

This clone was seen a few times. This chain links TRBV10-2 with TRBJ2-3, with 11 bases aligning to TRBD2. Germline CDR1 and CDR2: WSHSY and SAAADI. CDR3 length equals 16 residues. Germline trimming cut 4 bases from V and 2 bases from J; bases unmatched to any gene: 5. DNA for the CDR3: TGCGCCAGCAGTGTAATAGCGGGGGGGATCACAGATACGCAGTATTTT. Translating it yields CASSVIAGGITDTQYF.

This rearrangement joins TRBV7-6 to TRBJ2-5; 9 nucleotides line up with TRBD1. Trimming cost V 0 bases and J 6 bases; bases outside gene matches: 2. Looked up from germline, CDR1 is SGHVS and CDR2 is FNYEAQ. This CDR3 is 14 amino acids long. CDR3 protein: CASSLAGQGKTQYF. The CDR3 DNA sequence: TGTGCCAGCAGCTTAGCGGGACAGGGAAAGACCCAGTACTTC.

The V and J genes are TRBV30 and TRBJ2-1, with 8 bases matching TRBD1. The CDR3 loop spans 12 amino acids. V trimming: 6 bases; J trimming: 8 bases; junction bases outside the gene matches: 6. Germline assignment: CDR1 GTSNPN and CDR2 SVGIG (reference sequence). In DNA form, the CDR3 reads TGTGCCTGTTGGACAGGGATCGATGAGCAGTTCTTC. Its protein product is CACWTGIDEQFF.

The rearrangement uses TRBV19 and TRBJ1-2; the D is unclear. The CDR3 sequence is 15 residues long. The germline CDR1 and CDR2 sequences are LNHDA and SQIVND (reference sequence). The ends were cut back, 11 bases at V and 4 bases at J, with 23 bases in the middle. CDR3 residues: CASRRRETTGYGYTF. The CDR3 bases are TGTGCCTCTCGACGCCGGGAGACGACCGGCTATGGCTACACCTTC.